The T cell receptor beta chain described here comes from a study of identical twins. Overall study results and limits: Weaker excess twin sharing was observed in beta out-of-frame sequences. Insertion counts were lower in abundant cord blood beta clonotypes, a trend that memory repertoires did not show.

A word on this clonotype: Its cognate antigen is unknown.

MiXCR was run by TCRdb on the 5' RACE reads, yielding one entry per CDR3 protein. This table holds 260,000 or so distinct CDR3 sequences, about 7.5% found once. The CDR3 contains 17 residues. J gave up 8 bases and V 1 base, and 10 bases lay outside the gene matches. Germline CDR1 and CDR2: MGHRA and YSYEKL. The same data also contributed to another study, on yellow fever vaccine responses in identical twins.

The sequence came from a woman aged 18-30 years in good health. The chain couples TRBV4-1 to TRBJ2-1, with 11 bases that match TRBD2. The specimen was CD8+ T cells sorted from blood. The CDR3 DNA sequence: TGCGCCAGCAGCCAAGGGGGGGTAGCGGGAGGGCCATATGAGCAGTTCTTC. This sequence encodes CASSQGGVAGGPYEQFF.